This T cell receptor (beta chain) was recorded in a study of T cells in Graves' hyperthyroidism and ophthalmopathy. V was trimmed by 3 bases and J by 2 bases, leaving 12 bases between them. The V gene's germline CDR1 is DFQATT and CDR2 SNEGSKA (reference sequence). The CDR3 sequence is 14 residues long. This clonotype has a handful of counts. Amplification of TCR beta CDR3 regions used RNA as the template. TCR CDR3 underwent first-round RT-PCR with the HTBI primer set. TCRdb recomputed calls from the multiplex PCR reads with MiXCR, one row per CDR3 protein. Here the sample spans under 400,000 distinct CDR3 sequences, 15% to 20% being singletons.

The chain combines TRBV20-1 with TRBJ2-3; maybe TRBD2 (6 bases). The sample was blood. The receptor was isolated from a woman aged 50 to 60 with Graves' hyperthyroidism. CDR3 protein: CSASLPSDTDTQYF. In nucleotides, the CDR3 is TGCAGTGCTAGTCTTCCTAGCGACACAGATACGCAGTATTTT.